This T cell receptor (beta chain) is drawn from a study of T-cell reconstitution after alpha-beta-depleted transplantation in children. Overall study findings and caveats: Newly made T cells mostly supplied T-cell counts and diversity one year after transplant.

Germline V lookup: CDR1 DFQATT, CDR2 SNEGSKA (reference sequence). Trimming took 6 bases from V and 1 from J; bases not matched to a gene: 12. CDR3 length equals 17 residues. For this clonotype: Its specificity is unknown.

Unique molecular identifiers featured in how the TCRbeta library was prepared. TCRdb reprocessed the PCR reads via MiXCR and lists one record per CDR3 protein. The table records 350,000 to 500,000 distinct CDR3 sequences, about 45% of them present only once. The chain uses TRBV20-1 and TRBJ2-3, with 11 bases matching TRBD2. The receptor was isolated from a girl aged 2 to 10 with aplastic anemia, due to receive a stem cell transplant. The material sequenced was PBMCs, taken before TCRalphabeta/CD19-depleted stem cell transplant. CDR3 region: CSAGTSGGLGGTDTQYF. In DNA, the CDR3 is TGCAGTGCGGGGACTAGCGGAGGTCTTGGAGGCACAGATACGCAGTATTTT.